This T cell receptor (beta chain) originates from a study of T cells in Graves' hyperthyroidism and ophthalmopathy. V lost 1 base, J lost 2 bases, and 8 bases lay in between. Germline V gene sequence: CDR1 MNHEY, CDR2 SMNVEV (reference sequence). This CDR3 spans 15 amino acids. There were TCR beta CDR3 regions amplified from RNA transcripts. Researchers ran a first-round RT-PCR on the TCR CDR3 using the HTBI primer set. TCRdb called the multiplex PCR reads again in MiXCR, with one record for every CDR3 protein. Of 700,000 or so distinct CDR3 sequences listed, roughly 17% are singletons. The patients, who ranged from 18 to 65 in age, presented with newly diagnosed hyperthyroidism lasting under 2 months.

This sequence was found in a man between 18 and 35 years old with Graves' hyperthyroidism. The sample taken for sequencing was blood. The V and J genes are TRBV27 and TRBJ2-2; D ambiguous. The CDR3 coding sequence is TGTGCCAGCAGTTTATATAGCACCAACACCGGGGAGCTGTTTTTT. Amino acids: CASSLYSTNTGELFF.